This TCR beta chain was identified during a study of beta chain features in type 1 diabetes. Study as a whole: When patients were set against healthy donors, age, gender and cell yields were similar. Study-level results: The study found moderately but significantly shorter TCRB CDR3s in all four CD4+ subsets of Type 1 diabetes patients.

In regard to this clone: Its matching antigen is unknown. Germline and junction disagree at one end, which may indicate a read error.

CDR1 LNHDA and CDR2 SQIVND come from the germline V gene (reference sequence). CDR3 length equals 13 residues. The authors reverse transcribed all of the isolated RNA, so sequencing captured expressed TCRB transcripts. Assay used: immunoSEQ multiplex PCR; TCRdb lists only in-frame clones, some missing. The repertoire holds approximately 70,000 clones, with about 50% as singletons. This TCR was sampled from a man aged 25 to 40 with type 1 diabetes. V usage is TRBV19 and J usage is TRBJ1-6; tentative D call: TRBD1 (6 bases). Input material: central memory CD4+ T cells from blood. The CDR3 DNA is TGTGCCAGCAGTAAGGTGGAGGGGGGGCCCCTCCACTTT. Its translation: CASSKVEGGPLHF.